The rows below give T cell receptor beta chains drawn from one sample of a study of Ad26.COV2.S vaccination and SARS-CoV-2 variants. Assay used: immunoSEQ multiplex PCR; TCRdb lists only in-frame clones, some missing. The sample yields roughly 300,000 clones, less than 90% seen once. The material sequenced was peripheral blood, taken in a trial of Ad26.COV2.S vaccine versus placebo. Source of these receptors: a person aged 18 to 65 who received the Ad26.COV2.S COVID-19 vaccine or a placebo. Both conserved end residues are part of each CDR3. Fields, in order: D gene, V gene, clone size, J gene, CDR3 DNA, CDR3 protein. D genes are given only for firm matches. Only part of the rows carry a size: once, few, many, or a class if the clone is expanded.

TRBD1,TRBV5-6,few,TRBJ2-2,TGTGCCAGCAGCTTACAGGGGAGCGACACCGGGGAGCTGTTTTTT,CASSLQGSDTGELFF
TRBD1,TRBV4-3,NA,TRBJ2-5,TGCGCCAGCAGCCAAGATCATACAGGGGCTGTGGGTGGGACCCAGTACTTC,CASSQDHTGAVGGTQYF
TRBD1,TRBV30,NA,TRBJ1-5,TGTGCCCTTACAGGGGATCGTCAGCCCCAGCATTTT,CALTGDRQPQHF
NA,TRBV18,NA,TRBJ2-1,TGTGCCAGCTCACCGTCGGGACTTGACAATGAGCAGTTCTTC,CASSPSGLDNEQFF
TRBD1,TRBV7-8,once,TRBJ1-5,TGTGCCAGCAGCCGAGACAGGGTAGGGGGGCCCCAGCATTTT,CASSRDRVGGPQHF
NA,TRBV27,NA,TRBJ2-7,TGTGCCAGCAGCGCACAGGGCTACGAGCAGTACTTC,CASSAQGYEQYF
NA,TRBV27,once,TRBJ1-3,TGTGCCAGCAGTTTATTCTCTCCGCTCTCTGGAAACACCATATATTTT,CASSLFSPLSGNTIYF
TRBD1,TRBV30,NA,TRBJ2-7,TGTGCCTGGGGGACCGGGACAGGCGTAGGCGAGCAGTACTTC,CAWGTGTGVGEQYF
NA,TRBV12-3/TRBV12-4,NA,TRBJ1-1,TGTGCCAGCAGAACAGGTGTGAACACTGAAGCTTTCTTT,CASRTGVNTEAFF
NA,TRBV7-2,once,TRBJ2-7,TGTGCCAGTAACGATTCCCCTGGGGCAGTTTTAAAGTACTTC,CASNDSPGAVLKYF
NA,TRBV7-9,NA,TRBJ2-7,TGTGCCAGCAGCTTAGGGGGGCCCTACGAGCAGTACTTC,CASSLGGPYEQYF
NA,TRBV10-3,NA,TRBJ2-7,TGTGCCATCGCCGGGACGTCTAATCTAGGCGAGCAGTACTTC,CAIAGTSNLGEQYF
TRBD1,TRBV19,NA,TRBJ1-1,TGTGCCAGTAGTTCTCAGGGGGTGACGAACACTGAAGCTTTCTTT,CASSSQGVTNTEAFF
NA,TRBV28,NA,TRBJ2-2,TGTGCCAGCAGTTTTCAAAGGTACACCGGGGAGCTGTTTTTT,CASSFQRYTGELFF
TRBD2,TRBV10-3,NA,TRBJ2-7,TGTGCCATCGGGACTAGCGGTAGCTCCTACGAGCAGTACTTC,CAIGTSGSSYEQYF
NA,TRBV7-9,NA,TRBJ1-4,TGTGCCAGCAGCCGGCGGAAGGGTGCGGGGGGCTTAAACAGCGAACTGTTTTTT,CASSRRKGAGGLNSELFF
TRBD1,TRBV11-3,once,TRBJ2-5,TGTGCCAGCAGCGTCGGACAGGGGTTACAAGAGACCCAGTACTTC,CASSVGQGLQETQYF
TRBD1,TRBV7-2,NA,TRBJ1-1,TGTGCCAGCAGCACGGGACAGGGAATCACTGAAGCTTTCTTT,CASSTGQGITEAFF
TRBD1,TRBV6-2/TRBV6-3,NA,TRBJ1-1,TGTGCCAGCAGTTACTCTGGACAGGGGATTACTGAAGCTTTCTTT,CASSYSGQGITEAFF
NA,TRBV28,NA,TRBJ2-7,TGTGCCAGCAGTGGACACGTCTACGAGCAGTACTTC,CASSGHVYEQYF
TRBD1,TRBV3-1/TRBV3-2,once,TRBJ1-4,TGTGCCAGCAGCTATGGACAGGCGTTAAATGAAAAACTGTTTTTT,CASSYGQALNEKLFF
TRBD2,TRBV4-1,NA,TRBJ2-1,TGCGCCAGCAGCCAAGCGGGGGGGTCCCCTTGGAATGAGCAGTTCTTC,CASSQAGGSPWNEQFF
TRBD2,TRBV11-2,NA,TRBJ2-5,TGTGCCAGCAGATCTATAGCGGGGCCTCAAGAGACCCAGTACTTC,CASRSIAGPQETQYF
TRBD2,TRBV30,NA,TRBJ2-2,TGTGCCTGGAAGCGGGGCGTGGACACCGGGGAGCTGTTTTTT,CAWKRGVDTGELFF
NA,TRBV6-2/TRBV6-3,NA,TRBJ2-5,TGTGCCAGCAGTTACACCACCATGTACTTC,CASSYTTMYF
TRBD1,TRBV2,NA,TRBJ2-3,TGTGCCACCGAACTCGCAGGGGGATCTGGAGATACGCAGTATTTT,CATELAGGSGDTQYF
NA,TRBV7-2,NA,TRBJ2-7,TGTGCCAGCAGCGACCGGGACGGGGCAACCTACGAGCAGTACTTC,CASSDRDGATYEQYF
TRBD1,TRBV30,NA,TRBJ2-1,TGTGCCTGGAGTACTCCAGGGGGCTTAGGTGAGCAGTTCTTC,CAWSTPGGLGEQFF
TRBD1,TRBV4-1,NA,TRBJ2-5,TGCGCCAGCAGCCACCATGGGACAGCCCAAGAGACCCAGTACTTC,CASSHHGTAQETQYF
NA,TRBV4-3,NA,TRBJ2-7,TGCGCCAGCAGCCAAGACAGCCCAGGGCCCTACGAGCAGTACTTC,CASSQDSPGPYEQYF
NA,TRBV28,NA,TRBJ2-7,TGTGCCAGCAGTTCCGGACAACCGCAGTACTTC,CASSSGQPQYF
TRBD2,TRBV6-2/TRBV6-3,NA,TRBJ2-3,TGTGCCAGCAGTTACCCGGTGGTGGAACTAGCGGGGAGGGATACGCAGTATTTT,CASSYPVVELAGRDTQYF
TRBD2,TRBV5-8,NA,TRBJ2-3,TGTGCCAGCAGCTTGGCGGGACTAGCGCCAGATACGCAGTATTTT,CASSLAGLAPDTQYF
TRBD1,TRBV10-3,NA,TRBJ2-7,TGTGCCATCAGTCAGGGGGCTAGCTCCTACGAGCAGTACTTC,CAISQGASSYEQYF
NA,TRBV5-1,NA,TRBJ1-6,TGCGCCAGCACCGGGGGGACGAGGGGTTCACCCCTCCACTTT,CASTGGTRGSPLHF
NA,TRBV15,once,TRBJ1-5,TGTGCCACCAGCAGAGGGGAAGTGTCTCTCAATCAGCCCCAGCATTTT,CATSRGEVSLNQPQHF
NA,TRBV9,NA,TRBJ1-1,TGTGCCAGCAGCCCCCCCCGGGGACTGAACACTGAAGCTTTCTTT,CASSPPRGLNTEAFF
TRBD2,TRBV5-4,NA,TRBJ2-5,TGTGCCAGCAGCTCCCTAGCGGGAGGTGGAGAGACCCAGTACTTC,CASSSLAGGGETQYF
NA,TRBV5-4,NA,TRBJ2-4,TGTGCCAGCAGCCAGGGGGAGGACAAAAACATTCAGTACTTC,CASSQGEDKNIQYF
NA,TRBV2,NA,TRBJ2-1,TGTGCCAGTCCCAGCCCCGGGGGTTACAATGAGCAGTTCTTC,CASPSPGGYNEQFF
TRBD2,TRBV19,NA,TRBJ2-1,TGTGCCAGTAGTATAAGGACTAGCGGGGGCCCTGGGGAGCAGTTCTTC,CASSIRTSGGPGEQFF
NA,TRBV3-1/TRBV3-2,NA,TRBJ1-5,TGTGCCAGCAGCCAAGGGCCCCACATGGTTGTACAGCCCCAGCATTTT,CASSQGPHMVVQPQHF